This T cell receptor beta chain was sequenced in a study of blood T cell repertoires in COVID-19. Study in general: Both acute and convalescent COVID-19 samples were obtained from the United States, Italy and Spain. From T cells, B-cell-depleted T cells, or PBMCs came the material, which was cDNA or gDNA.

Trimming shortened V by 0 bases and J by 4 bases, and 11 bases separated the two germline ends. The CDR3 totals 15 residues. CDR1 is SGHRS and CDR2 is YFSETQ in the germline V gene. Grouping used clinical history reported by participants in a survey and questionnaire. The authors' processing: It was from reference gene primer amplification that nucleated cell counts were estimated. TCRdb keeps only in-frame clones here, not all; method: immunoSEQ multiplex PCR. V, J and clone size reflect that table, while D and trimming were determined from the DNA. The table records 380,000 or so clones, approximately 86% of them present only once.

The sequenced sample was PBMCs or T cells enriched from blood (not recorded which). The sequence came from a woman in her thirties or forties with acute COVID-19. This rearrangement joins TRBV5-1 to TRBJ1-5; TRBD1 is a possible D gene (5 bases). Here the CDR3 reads CASSLEGAHNQPQHF. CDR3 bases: TGCGCCAGCAGCTTGGAAGGGGCACATAATCAGCCCCAGCATTTT.